The 5 T cell receptor beta chains given below trace back to one sample, sequenced in a study of OX40 agonist ivuxolimab in advanced cancers. The repertoire was sequenced with immunoSEQ multiplex PCR; TCRdb's copy has only in-frame clones and lacks some. The table has approximately 64,000 clones, roughly 85% seen once. The sequencing used CD4+ or CD8+ T cells sorted from blood, collected in a trial of the OX40 agonist ivuxolimab. The source is an adult with an advanced solid tumor such as melanoma, head and neck, liver or kidney cancer.

This rearrangement joins TRBV5-1 to TRBJ1-2; D may be TRBD1 (6 bases). Germline V gene lookup returns CDR1 SGHRS and CDR2 YFSETQ. The CDR3 is 16 residues long. Trimming cost V 6 bases and J 4 bases, with 22 bases left between them. CDR3 coding DNA: TGCGCCAGCACCCCTTCGGCCGGGGGGGCGAGCTATGGCTACACCTTC. Translated: CASTPSAGGASYGYTF.

The chain combines TRBV6-6 with TRBJ1-6; no reliable D call. V lost 4 bases to trimming and J lost 6 bases, with 4 bases between them. Germline V gene sequence: CDR1 MNHNY, CDR2 SVGAGI (reference sequence). The CDR3 contains 12 residues. CDR3 protein: CASSLVNSPLHF. CDR3 nucleotides: TGTGCCAGCAGTTTGGTTAATTCACCCCTCCACTTT.

The chain uses TRBV2 and TRBJ1-2, with D uncertain. With 2 bases removed from V and 8 bases from J, the gap between germline ends came to 12 bases. This CDR3 contains 13 residues. Germline values: CDR1 SNHLY, CDR2 FYNNEI. DNA of the CDR3: TGTGCCAGCAGTGAACAGGCCGACCGGGGCTACACCTTC. Its protein is CASSEQADRGYTF.

This clone was picked up one time. The V gene is TRBV5-1, the J gene TRBJ1-3; D not resolved. V shed 7 bases and J shed 0 bases, with 8 bases lying between them. Germline V CDR1 and CDR2: SGHRS, YFSETQ. The CDR3 is 13 amino acids. Here the CDR3 reads CASGEGSGNTIYF. The CDR3 DNA reads as TGCGCCAGCGGGGAGGGCTCTGGAAACACCATATATTTT.

The chain uses TRBV19 and TRBJ2-5; D unclear. V was shortened by 5 bases and J by 1 base, with 17 bases between the two germline ends. Germline CDR1 LNHDA, CDR2 SQIVND (reference sequence). The CDR3 extends over 16 amino acids. CDR3: CASSSHKDVSQETQYF. The CDR3 nucleotides read TGTGCCAGTAGTTCTCACAAAGACGTGTCCCAAGAGACCCAGTACTTC.